The 16 T cell receptor beta chains listed next were all sequenced from one sample in a study of a mutant IDH1 vaccine in newly diagnosed glioma. The data were produced by immunoSEQ multiplex PCR, yet TCRdb's version contains in-frame clones alone and is incomplete. Among about 64,000 clones, more than 75% were seen once, and the ten largest hold less than 5%. For these receptors, no antigen is known. The time point is: week 23, last vaccination. What each vaccine dose contained was 300 ug of mutant IDH1 20-mer peptide, accompanied by topical imiquimod. The sample in question was PBMCs, obtained from a glioma patient whose treatment included an IDH1 peptide vaccine. All receptors derive from a man aged 25 to 45 with glioma.

This clone appeared once. The genes are TRBV2 and TRBJ2-1, with D uncertain. Per the germline V gene, CDR1 is SNHLY and CDR2 is FYNNEI. The V end was cut by 1 base, the J end by 3 bases, with 7 bases between. This CDR3 has 14 residues. CDR3 DNA sequence: TGTGCCAGCAGTGAAGTTTTCATCTACAATGAGCAGTTCTTC. This codes for CASSEVFIYNEQFF. Full variable domain (missing parts from reference TRBV2 and TRBJ2-1): EPEVTQTPSHQVTQMGQEVILRCVPISNHLYFYWYRQILGQKVEFLVSFYNNEISEKSEIFDDQFSVERPDGSNFTLKIRSTKLEDSAMYFCASSEVFIYNEQFFGPGTRLTVL.

This clone was seen more than once but under ten times. The rearrangement links TRBV5-4 to TRBJ1-1; D ambiguous. Germline V CDR1 and CDR2: SGHNT, YYREEE (reference sequence). V was shortened by 4 bases and J by 0 bases, with 13 bases between the two germline ends. This CDR3 has 15 residues. As DNA, the CDR3 is TGTGCCAGCAGCGAACGACTTTACATGAACACTGAAGCTTTCTTT. Translation: CASSERLYMNTEAFF.

V gene TRBV11-2 combines with J gene TRBJ1-1; the D is unclear. Germline values: CDR1 SGHAT, CDR2 FQNNGV. V lost 0 bases and J lost 2, with 10 bases in between. The CDR3 runs 15 residues. CDR3 nucleotide sequence: TGTGCCAGCAGCTTAGATGGGCAGCGAAACACTGAAGCTTTCTTT. This codes for CASSLDGQRNTEAFF.

This chain links TRBV6-1 with TRBJ1-1; the D is unclear. CDR3 length: 16 residues. CDR1 MNHNS and CDR2 SASEGT come from the germline V gene. Trimming cost V 0 bases and J 8 bases, with 19 bases left between them. The CDR3 region has the DNA TGTGCCAGCAGTGAAGCAATCGGAGGTGGTGAGGGCGAAGCTTTCTTT. It translates to CASSEAIGGGEGEAFF.

V usage is TRBV30 and J usage is TRBJ1-1; D perhaps matches TRBD1 (5 bases). The CDR3 covers 13 residues. Germline loops: CDR1 GTSNPN, CDR2 SVGIG (reference sequence). With 2 bases removed from V and 3 bases from J, the gap between germline ends came to 10 bases. DNA of the CDR3: TGTGCCTGGAGTCTGGGGCGGTACACTGAAGCTTTCTTT. Its protein product is CAWSLGRYTEAFF. The whole variable domain, remainder taken from reference TRBV30 and TRBJ1-1, is SQTIHQWPATLVQPVGSPLSLECTVEGTSNPNLYWYRQAAGRGLQLLFYSVGIGQISSEVPQNLSASRPQDRQFILSSKKLLLSDSGFYLCAWSLGRYTEAFFGQGTRLTVV.

Here the CDR3 DNA reads TGTGCCAGCTCACCTTCGGGGGCCCGGCGCACCTACAATGAGCAGTTCTTC. It encodes CASSPSGARRTYNEQFF. The chain couples TRBV18 to TRBJ2-1; D may be TRBD1 or TRBD2 (6 bases each). CDR1 KGHSH and CDR2 LQKENI come from the germline V gene. The V end lost 3 bases, the J end lost 2 bases, and 17 bases lay between the germline ends. The length of the CDR3 is 17 residues.

The genes are TRBV19 and TRBJ2-2, with D possibly being TRBD1 (6 bases). Germline CDR1 reads LNHDA; CDR2 reads SQIVND (reference sequence). The CDR3 is 15 amino acids. Trimming removed 10 bases at V and 1 base at J, with 16 bases between. As DNA, the CDR3 is TGTGCCACGAGGTCGGAACAGGGGAACACCGGGGAGCTGTTTTTT. Translated, it gives CATRSEQGNTGELFF.

The CDR3 coding sequence is TGTGCCAGCAGCACCTTTGACAGGGACAGTGAAAAACTGTTTTTT. The encoded protein is CASSTFDRDSEKLFF. The chain links TRBV21-1 to TRBJ1-4; no DNA check was done on the table's D call, TRBD1. TRBV21-1 is annotated as a pseudogene. The CDR3 length is 15 residues.

The chain carries TRBV27 and TRBJ1-6; TRBD1 matches 9 bases. The length of the CDR3 is 19 residues. Germline lookup yields CDR1 MNHEY and CDR2 SMNVEV (reference sequence). V trimming: 2 bases; J trimming: 14 bases; junction bases outside the gene matches: 22. CDR3 nucleotide sequence: TGTGCCAGCAGTTTAATCCCGGGACAGGGTACGGGACGCCGGGGGGCCCTCCACTTT. It translates to CASSLIPGQGTGRRGALHF.

V usage is TRBV25-1 and J usage is TRBJ1-3, with D perhaps TRBD1 (5 bases). Trimming shortened V by 2 bases and J by 8 bases, and 10 bases separated the two germline ends. The CDR3 sequence is 13 residues long. CDR1 is MGHDK and CDR2 is SYGVNS in the germline V gene. The CDR3: CASSEMGDDTIYF. In DNA form, the CDR3 reads TGTGCCAGCAGTGAAATGGGGGACGACACCATATATTTT.

This clone has more than one count but fewer than ten. The V gene is TRBV28, the J gene TRBJ2-3, with 7 bases lining up with TRBD1. Germline CDR1 reads MDHEN; CDR2 reads SYDVKM. V was clipped by 8 bases and J by 2 bases; unmatched bases: 4. This CDR3 is 13 amino acids long. The CDR3 DNA reads TGTGCCAGCGGACAGGAACTCACAGATACGCAGTATTTT. This sequence encodes CASGQELTDTQYF.

CDR3 in DNA: TGTGCCAGCAGCGACAGGGGCACTGAAGCTTTCTTT. Amino acid sequence: CASSDRGTEAFF. The rearrangement joins TRBV6-6 to TRBJ1-1; the match to TRBD1 covers 8 bases. The CDR3 has 12 amino acids. V lost 6 bases to trimming and J lost 4 bases; unmatched junction nucleotides: 1. From germline, CDR1 is MNHNY and CDR2 SVGAGI (reference sequence).

The V gene is TRBV7-9, the J gene TRBJ1-4, with D perhaps matching TRBD1 (6 bases). The germline V and J ends were trimmed by 2 bases and 8 bases, with 12 bases remaining between them. CDR1 is SEHNR and CDR2 is FQNEAQ in the germline V gene (reference sequence). The CDR3 has 14 amino acids. The CDR3 DNA is TGTGCCAGCAGCTTAAAACAGGGTGGCGAAAAACTGTTTTTT. It translates to CASSLKQGGEKLFF.

The chain links TRBV6-6 to TRBJ1-1; 8 positions agree with TRBD1. This CDR3 is 14 amino acids long. The germline gives CDR1 MNHNY, CDR2 SVGAGI (reference sequence). The J segment lost 6 bases and the V segment lost 6 bases, leaving 9 bases of the junction unmatched. CDR3 sequence: CASRKQGGGSEAFF. The DNA for the CDR3 is TGTGCCAGCAGGAAACAGGGGGGAGGGTCTGAAGCTTTCTTT.

DNA of the CDR3: TGTGCCAGCACGAGCCTGGACAGTACCTACGAGCAGTACTTC. This translates into CASTSLDSTYEQYF. V gene TRBV2 combines with J gene TRBJ2-7; maybe TRBD1 (6 bases). V was shortened by 7 bases and J by 2 bases, with 15 bases between the two germline ends. Germline assignment: CDR1 SNHLY and CDR2 FYNNEI. This CDR3 is built from 14 residues.

A few counts support this clone. The chain carries TRBV7-6 and TRBJ2-2, with D perhaps TRBD1 (5 bases). Trimming took 6 bases from V and 0 from J, leaving 8 bases between them. CDR1 is SGHVS and CDR2 is FNYEAQ in the germline V gene. This CDR3 contains 14 residues. CDR3 in amino acids: CASRSGTNTGELFF. The CDR3 region has the DNA TGTGCCAGCAGATCAGGGACGAACACCGGGGAGCTGTTTTTT. Full variable domain (remainder filled in from reference TRBV7-6 and TRBJ2-2): GAGVSQSPRYKVTKRGQDVALRCDPISGHVSLYWYRQALGQGPEFLTYFNYEAQQDKSGLPNDRFSAERPEGSISTLTIQRTEQRDSAMYRCASRSGTNTGELFFGEGSRLTVL.